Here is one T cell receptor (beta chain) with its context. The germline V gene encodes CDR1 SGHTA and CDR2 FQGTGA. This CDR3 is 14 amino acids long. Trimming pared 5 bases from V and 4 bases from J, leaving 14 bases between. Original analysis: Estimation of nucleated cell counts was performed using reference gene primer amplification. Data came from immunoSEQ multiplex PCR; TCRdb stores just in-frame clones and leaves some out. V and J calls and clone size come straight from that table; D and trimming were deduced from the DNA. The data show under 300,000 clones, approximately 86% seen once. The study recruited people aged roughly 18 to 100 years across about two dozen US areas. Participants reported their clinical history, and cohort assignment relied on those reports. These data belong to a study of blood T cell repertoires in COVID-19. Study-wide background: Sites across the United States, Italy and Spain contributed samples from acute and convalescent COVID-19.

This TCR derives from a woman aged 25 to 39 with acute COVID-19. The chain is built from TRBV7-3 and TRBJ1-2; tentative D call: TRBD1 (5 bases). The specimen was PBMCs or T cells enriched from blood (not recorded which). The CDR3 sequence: CASSAGTDLYGYTF. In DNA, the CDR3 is TGTGCCAGCAGCGCGGGGACGGATCTCTATGGCTACACCTTC.